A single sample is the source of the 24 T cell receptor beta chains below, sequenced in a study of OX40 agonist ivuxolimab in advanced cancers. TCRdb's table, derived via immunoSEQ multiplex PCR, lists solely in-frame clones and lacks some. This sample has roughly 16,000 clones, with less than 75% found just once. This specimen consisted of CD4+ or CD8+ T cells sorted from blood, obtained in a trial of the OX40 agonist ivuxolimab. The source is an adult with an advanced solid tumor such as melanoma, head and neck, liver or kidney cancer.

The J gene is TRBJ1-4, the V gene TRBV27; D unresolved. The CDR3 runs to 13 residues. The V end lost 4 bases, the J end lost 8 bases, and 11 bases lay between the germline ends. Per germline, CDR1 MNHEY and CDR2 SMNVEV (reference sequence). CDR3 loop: CASSSAGPEKLFF. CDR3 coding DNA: TGTGCCAGCAGTTCCGCAGGTCCGGAAAAACTGTTTTTT.

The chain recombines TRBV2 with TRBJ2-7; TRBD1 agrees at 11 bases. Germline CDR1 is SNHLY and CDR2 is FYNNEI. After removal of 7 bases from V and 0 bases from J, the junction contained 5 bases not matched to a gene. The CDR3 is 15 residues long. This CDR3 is CASTLGQGASYEQYF. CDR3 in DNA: TGTGCCAGCACCCTCGGACAGGGGGCCTCCTACGAGCAGTACTTC.

CDR3 in DNA: TGTGCCAGTAGTATATTTCTTGGACCCCAAGAGACCCAGTACTTC. This gives the protein CASSIFLGPQETQYF. The chain carries TRBV19 and TRBJ2-5; D unclear. V was pared by 2 bases and J by 1 base, with 11 bases between. Germline CDR1 is LNHDA and CDR2 is SQIVND (reference sequence). The CDR3 totals 15 residues. Supplemented by reference TRBV19 and TRBJ2-5, the full variable domain reads DGGITQSPKYLFRKEGQNVTLSCEQNLNHDAMYWYRQDPGQGLRLIYYSQIVNDFQKGDIAEGYSVSREKKESFPLTVTSAQKNPTAFYLCASSIFLGPQETQYFGPGTRLLVL.

CDR3 loop: CASSLDKSLGYTF. CDR3 in DNA: TGTGCCAGCAGCCTCGACAAATCCTTAGGCTACACCTTC. The chain carries TRBV27 and TRBJ1-2, with no clear D. From germline, CDR1 is MNHEY and CDR2 SMNVEV (reference sequence). The CDR3 runs 13 residues. V lost 6 bases and J 8 bases, leaving 16 bases between the germline ends.

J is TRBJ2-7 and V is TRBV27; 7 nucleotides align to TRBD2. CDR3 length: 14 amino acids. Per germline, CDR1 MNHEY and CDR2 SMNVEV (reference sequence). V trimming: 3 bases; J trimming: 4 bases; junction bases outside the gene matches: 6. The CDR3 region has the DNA TGTGCCAGCAGTTTTGATGGGAGGGAATACGAGCAGTACTTC. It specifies CASSFDGREYEQYF.

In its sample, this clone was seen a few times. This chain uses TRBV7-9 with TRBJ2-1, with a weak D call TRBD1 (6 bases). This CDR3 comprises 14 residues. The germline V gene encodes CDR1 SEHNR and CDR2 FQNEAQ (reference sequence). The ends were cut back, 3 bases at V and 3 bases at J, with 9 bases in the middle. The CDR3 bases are TGTGCCAGCAGCTTCGGGACAAACTACAATGAGCAGTTCTTC. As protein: CASSFGTNYNEQFF.

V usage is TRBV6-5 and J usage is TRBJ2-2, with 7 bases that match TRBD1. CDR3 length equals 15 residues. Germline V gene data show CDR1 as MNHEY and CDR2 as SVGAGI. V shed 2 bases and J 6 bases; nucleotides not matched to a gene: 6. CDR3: CASSYARQGAGELFF. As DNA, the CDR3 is TGTGCCAGCAGTTACGCGCGACAGGGTGCCGGGGAGCTGTTTTTT.

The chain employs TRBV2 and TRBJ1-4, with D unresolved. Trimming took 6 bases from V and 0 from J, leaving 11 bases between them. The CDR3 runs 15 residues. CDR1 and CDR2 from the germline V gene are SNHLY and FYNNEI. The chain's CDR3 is CASRLGPATNEKLFF. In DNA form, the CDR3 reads TGTGCCAGCAGGCTCGGACCCGCAACTAATGAAAAACTGTTTTTT.

The CDR3 is CASSFPPGLAGGPQTQYF. The CDR3 coding sequence is TGTGCCAGTAGTTTCCCTCCGGGACTAGCGGGAGGGCCCCAGACCCAGTACTTC. This rearrangement joins TRBV19 to TRBJ2-5; 16 positions agree with TRBD2. The CDR3 consists of 18 residues. With 5 bases clipped from V and 6 bases from J, the junction kept 12 bases outside the gene matches. Germline assignment: CDR1 LNHDA and CDR2 SQIVND (reference sequence).

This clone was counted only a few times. The CDR3 DNA follows: TGTGCCAGCAGCTTGGTAGGGTCTCAGCGGGAGACCCAGTACTTC. Encoded protein: CASSLVGSQRETQYF. The rearrangement joins TRBV5-6 to TRBJ2-5, with D perhaps TRBD2 (5 bases). V was shortened by 0 bases and J by 5 bases, with 14 bases between the two germline ends. Germline loops: CDR1 SGHDT, CDR2 YYEEEE. The CDR3 is 15 residues long. The entire variable domain, with the rest obtained from reference TRBV5-6 and TRBJ2-5, is as follows: DAGVTQSPTHLIKTRGQQVTLRCSPKSGHDTVSWYQQALGQGPQFIFQYYEEEERQRGNFPDRFSGHQFPNYSSELNVNALLLGDSALYLCASSLVGSQRETQYFGPGTRLLVL.

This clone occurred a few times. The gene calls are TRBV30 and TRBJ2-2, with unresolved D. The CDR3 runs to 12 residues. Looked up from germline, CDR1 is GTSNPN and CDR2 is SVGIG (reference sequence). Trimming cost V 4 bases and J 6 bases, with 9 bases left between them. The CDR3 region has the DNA TGTGCCTGGAATGCGGTTTCCGGGGAGCTGTTTTTT. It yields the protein CAWNAVSGELFF.

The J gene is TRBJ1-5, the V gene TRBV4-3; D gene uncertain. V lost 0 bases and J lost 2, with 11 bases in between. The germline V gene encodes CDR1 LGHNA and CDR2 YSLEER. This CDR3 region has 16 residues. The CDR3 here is CASSQDLGRGNQPQHF. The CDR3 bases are TGCGCCAGCAGCCAAGATCTGGGAAGGGGCAATCAGCCCCAGCATTTT.

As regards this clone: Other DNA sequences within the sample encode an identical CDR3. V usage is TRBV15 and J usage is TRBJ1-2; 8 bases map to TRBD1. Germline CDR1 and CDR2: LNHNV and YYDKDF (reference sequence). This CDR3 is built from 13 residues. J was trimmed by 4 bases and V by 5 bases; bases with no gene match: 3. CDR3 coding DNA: TGTGCCACCAGCCGAGGGACAGGCTATGGCTACACCTTC. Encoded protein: CATSRGTGYGYTF.

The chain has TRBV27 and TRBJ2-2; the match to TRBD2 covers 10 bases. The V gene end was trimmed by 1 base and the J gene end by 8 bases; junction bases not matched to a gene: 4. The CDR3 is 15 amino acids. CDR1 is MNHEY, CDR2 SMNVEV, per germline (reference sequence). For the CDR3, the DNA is TGTGCCAGCAGTTTATTTACTAGCGGGAAGGGGGAGCTGTTTTTT. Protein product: CASSLFTSGKGELFF.

CDR3 DNA: TGTGCCACCAGCAGAGATATGGCAGGGGGCTCGGAGACCCAGTACTTC. Translated: CATSRDMAGGSETQYF. The chain employs TRBV15 and TRBJ2-5; TRBD1 matches at 8 bases. The CDR3 runs to 16 residues. Germline V lookup: CDR1 LNHNV, CDR2 YYDKDF (reference sequence). V was pared by 0 bases and J by 5 bases, with 8 bases of the junction left unmatched.

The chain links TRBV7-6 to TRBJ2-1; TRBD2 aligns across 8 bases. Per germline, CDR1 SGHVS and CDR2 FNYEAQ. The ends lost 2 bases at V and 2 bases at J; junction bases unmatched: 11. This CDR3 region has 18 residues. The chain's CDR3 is CASSLRLTGGPPYNEQFF. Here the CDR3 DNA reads TGTGCCAGCAGCTTAAGACTGACGGGAGGGCCCCCCTACAATGAGCAGTTCTTC.

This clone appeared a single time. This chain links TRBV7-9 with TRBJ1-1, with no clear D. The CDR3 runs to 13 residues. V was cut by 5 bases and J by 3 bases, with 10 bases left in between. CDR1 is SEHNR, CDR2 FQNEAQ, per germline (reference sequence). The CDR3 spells CASSHRVDTEAFF. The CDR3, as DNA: TGTGCCAGCAGCCACCGGGTGGACACTGAAGCTTTCTTT.

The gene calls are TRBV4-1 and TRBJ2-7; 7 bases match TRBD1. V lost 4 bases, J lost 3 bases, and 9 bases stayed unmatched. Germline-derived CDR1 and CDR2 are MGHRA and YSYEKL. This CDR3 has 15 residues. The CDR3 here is CASSLRGGGYYEQYF. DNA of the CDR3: TGCGCCAGCAGCCTGAGAGGGGGCGGATACTACGAGCAGTACTTC.

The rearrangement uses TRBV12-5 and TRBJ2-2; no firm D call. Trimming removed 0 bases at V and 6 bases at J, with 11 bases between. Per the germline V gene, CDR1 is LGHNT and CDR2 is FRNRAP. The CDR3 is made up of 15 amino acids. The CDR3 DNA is TGTGCTAGTGGTTTGGTACCCCCTGTAGCCGGGGAGCTGTTTTTT. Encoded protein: CASGLVPPVAGELFF.

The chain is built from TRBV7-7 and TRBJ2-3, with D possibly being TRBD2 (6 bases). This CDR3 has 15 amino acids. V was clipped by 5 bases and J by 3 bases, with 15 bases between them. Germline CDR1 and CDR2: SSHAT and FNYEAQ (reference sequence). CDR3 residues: CASSLRQGGTDTQYF. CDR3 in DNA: TGTGCCAGCAGCCTCCGGCAGGGAGGTACAGATACGCAGTATTTT.

The CDR3 DNA follows: TGTGCCAGCAGTGACTCGTCGGGGGGACTTTTCTCCTACAATGAGCAGTTCTTC. Protein product: CASSDSSGGLFSYNEQFF. This chain connects TRBV6-4 to TRBJ2-1, with 7 bases matching TRBD2. The germline V gene encodes CDR1 MRHNA and CDR2 SNTAGT. J was trimmed by 0 bases and V by 0 bases; bases with no gene match: 8. The CDR3 sequence is 18 residues long.

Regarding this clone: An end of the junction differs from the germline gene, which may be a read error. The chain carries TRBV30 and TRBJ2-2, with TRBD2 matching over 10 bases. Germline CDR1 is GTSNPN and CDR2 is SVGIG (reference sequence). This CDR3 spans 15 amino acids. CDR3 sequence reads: CAWPNSGRMAPGAVF. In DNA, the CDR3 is TGTGCCTGGCCTAATAGCGGGAGGATGGCACCGGGAGCTGTTTTT. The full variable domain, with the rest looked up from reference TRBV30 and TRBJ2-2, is SQTIHQWPATLVQPVGSPLSLECTVEGTSNPNLYWYRQAAGRGLQLLFYSVGIGQISSEVPQNLSASRPQDRQFILSSKKLLLSDSGFYLCAWPNSGRMAPGAVFGEGSRLTVL.

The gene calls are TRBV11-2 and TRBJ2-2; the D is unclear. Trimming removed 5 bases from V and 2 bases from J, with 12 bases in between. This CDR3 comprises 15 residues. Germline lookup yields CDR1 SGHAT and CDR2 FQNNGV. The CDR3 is CASSNRRSNTGELFF. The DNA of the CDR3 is TGTGCCAGCAGCAACCGACGGTCCAACACCGGGGAGCTGTTTTTT.

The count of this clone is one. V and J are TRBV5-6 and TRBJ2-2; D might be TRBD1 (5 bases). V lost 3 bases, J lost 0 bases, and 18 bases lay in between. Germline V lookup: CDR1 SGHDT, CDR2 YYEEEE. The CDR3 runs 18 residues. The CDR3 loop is CASSSAIWQGANTGELFF. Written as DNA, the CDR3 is TGTGCCAGCAGCTCGGCAATTTGGCAGGGCGCGAACACCGGGGAGCTGTTTTTT.